This passage covers 24 T cell receptor beta chains from one sample sequenced in a study of shared clonotypes between healthy human individuals. The method was immunoSEQ multiplex PCR; TCRdb's version includes in-frame clones alone and lacks a portion of them. The sample records 500,000 to 700,000 clones, approximately 95% being singletons. CD45RO-negative CD8 cells positively selected for CCR7 made up the naive population, which excluded terminally differentiated effector memory CD45RA+ cells. Sequenced input: naive CD8+ T cells sorted from blood. The receptor source for this set is a woman aged 30 to 39 in good health.

V is TRBV7-8 and J is TRBJ1-4, with D unresolved. The CDR3 length is 13 residues. V lost 3 bases, J lost 8 bases, and 10 bases lay in between. The germline V gene has CDR1 SGHVS and CDR2 FQNEAQ. The CDR3 region is CASSFTQAEKLFF. The CDR3 DNA follows: TGTGCCAGCAGCTTTACCCAGGCGGAAAAACTGTTTTTT.

The gene calls are TRBV2 and TRBJ2-1; 11 bases map to TRBD2. This CDR3 is 15 amino acids long. Germline V gives CDR1 SNHLY, CDR2 FYNNEI. Trimming removed 4 bases from V and 8 bases from J; junction bases left unmatched: 7. CDR3 in DNA: TGTGCCAGCAGTGTAGCGGGAGGGCCCAAGTATGAGCAGTTCTTC. It is translated as CASSVAGGPKYEQFF.

The chain recombines TRBV6-5 with TRBJ2-5; a possible D gene is TRBD1 (5 bases). The CDR3 spans 15 residues. Germline V lookup: CDR1 MNHEY, CDR2 SVGAGI. V gave up 2 bases and J gave up 0 bases, with 10 bases separating them. CDR3 loop: CASSYANRYQETQYF. Written as DNA, the CDR3 is TGTGCCAGCAGTTACGCCAACAGGTACCAAGAGACCCAGTACTTC.

The chain uses TRBV6-5 and TRBJ2-3; D not resolved. Trimming removed 8 bases from V and 5 bases from J, with 14 bases in between. Per the germline V gene, CDR1 is MNHEY and CDR2 is SVGAGI. This CDR3 region has 13 residues. As DNA, the CDR3 is TGTGCCAGCGGATCCCGCCTAGGAGATACGCAGTATTTT. As protein: CASGSRLGDTQYF.

The rearrangement links TRBV14 to TRBJ2-1; 7 bases align to TRBD2. V lost 5 bases to trimming and J lost 0 bases; unmatched junction nucleotides: 7. The CDR3 loop spans 16 amino acids. The germline gives CDR1 SGHDN, CDR2 FVKESK. DNA of the CDR3: TGTGCCAGCAGCTCCCGGACTAGTCCCTCCTACAATGAGCAGTTCTTC. Translated: CASSSRTSPSYNEQFF.

This chain joins TRBV5-6 and TRBJ2-2, with D uncertain. The CDR3 sequence is 12 residues long. Trimming left V 2 bases short and J 5 bases short, with 4 bases between. The germline gives CDR1 SGHDT, CDR2 YYEEEE. The CDR3 sequence is CASSFGTGELFF. In DNA, the CDR3 is TGTGCCAGCAGCTTTGGGACCGGGGAGCTGTTTTTT.

The rearrangement joins TRBV28 to TRBJ2-5; 11 bases are a match to TRBD2. Germline V gives CDR1 MDHEN, CDR2 SYDVKM. The junction had 7 bases not matched to a gene; V was cut back by 3 bases and J by 7 bases. The CDR3 sequence is 15 residues long. The CDR3: CASSFELAGEGTQYF. The CDR3 nucleotides read TGTGCCAGCAGTTTTGAACTAGCGGGAGAGGGGACCCAGTACTTC.

The chain links TRBV6-1 to TRBJ2-7; 9 nucleotides match TRBD2. The CDR3 has 15 amino acids. Per the germline V gene, CDR1 is MNHNS and CDR2 is SASEGT. V was clipped by 0 bases and J by 5 bases; unmatched bases: 5. The CDR3 protein is CASSEAQLAGHEQYF. CDR3 DNA: TGTGCCAGCAGTGAAGCGCAGCTAGCGGGACACGAGCAGTACTTC.

The chain carries TRBV13 and TRBJ2-7, with 7 bases lining up with TRBD1. CDR1 is PRHDT, CDR2 FYEKMQ, per germline (reference sequence). The ends lost 5 bases at V and 4 bases at J; junction bases unmatched: 11. The CDR3 has 15 amino acids. The CDR3 spells CASSLTGEIRYEQYF. As DNA, the CDR3 is TGTGCCAGCAGCCTAACAGGGGAAATCAGGTACGAGCAGTACTTC.

The DNA for the CDR3 is TGTGCCAGCAGTAAACAGGGGGCGTACACCGGGGAGCTGTTTTTT. Protein product: CASSKQGAYTGELFF. The chain combines TRBV6-5 with TRBJ2-2; 9 bases are shared with TRBD1. The CDR3 consists of 15 residues. Trimming removed 5 bases from V and 3 bases from J; junction bases left unmatched: 4. Germline V CDR1 and CDR2: MNHEY, SVGAGI.

This chain links TRBV5-4 with TRBJ1-4; no reliable D call. CDR3 length: 13 residues. The V gene's germline CDR1 is SGHNT and CDR2 YYREEE (reference sequence). V lost 3 bases to trimming and J lost 8 bases, with 11 bases between them. The CDR3 loop is CASSSTSDEKLFF. As DNA, the CDR3 is TGTGCCAGCAGCTCGACGTCTGACGAAAAACTGTTTTTT.

The chain is built from TRBV28 and TRBJ2-5, with 8 bases lining up with TRBD2. Germline CDR1 reads MDHEN; CDR2 reads SYDVKM. Unmatched junction bases numbered 11, after V lost 3 bases and J lost 5 bases. The CDR3 spans 16 residues. CDR3 protein: CASSFGTAGGGETQYF. DNA for the CDR3: TGTGCCAGCAGTTTTGGTACGGCGGGAGGTGGGGAGACCCAGTACTTC.

The chain links TRBV14 to TRBJ2-1; TRBD2 matches at 10 bases. Germline V gene lookup returns CDR1 SGHDN and CDR2 FVKESK. The CDR3 runs to 17 residues. Trimming cost V 1 base and J 5 bases; bases outside gene matches: 8. The CDR3 reads CASSQVGAGGPHNEQFF. The DNA for the CDR3 is TGTGCCAGCAGCCAAGTTGGAGCGGGAGGGCCTCACAATGAGCAGTTCTTC.

This chain links TRBV27 with TRBJ1-5; tentatively, D is TRBD1 (5 bases). V was shortened by 6 bases and J by 3 bases, with 21 bases between the two germline ends. Germline CDR1 is MNHEY and CDR2 is SMNVEV (reference sequence). The CDR3 runs to 17 residues. The DNA of the CDR3 is TGTGCCAGCAGAAATGGCAGGGAAGGTAATATCAATCAGCCCCAGCATTTT. This encodes CASRNGREGNINQPQHF.

The chain uses TRBV28 and TRBJ1-1, with no clear D. The CDR3 contains 15 residues. Per germline, CDR1 MDHEN and CDR2 SYDVKM. Between the trimmed V and J ends, which lost 6 bases and 1 base, there was a span of 15 bases. The DNA of the CDR3 is TGTGCCAGCAGCCTCGGTCTCACCAGGAACACTGAAGCTTTCTTT. Amino acid sequence: CASSLGLTRNTEAFF.

The chain joins TRBV19 to TRBJ2-7; 7 bases align to TRBD1. This CDR3 has 15 amino acids. CDR1 LNHDA and CDR2 SQIVND come from the germline V gene (reference sequence). Trimming cost V 3 bases and J 3 bases; bases outside gene matches: 8. CDR3 region: CASSMYRGFDYEQYF. The DNA of the CDR3 is TGTGCCAGTAGTATGTACAGGGGTTTTGACTACGAGCAGTACTTC.

The rearrangement uses TRBV28 and TRBJ2-2, with 8 nucleotides matching TRBD1. V trimming: 4 bases; J trimming: 0 bases; junction bases outside the gene matches: 4. CDR1 is MDHEN and CDR2 is SYDVKM in the germline V gene. This CDR3 region has 16 residues. In nucleotides, the CDR3 is TGTGCCAGCAGTTCAGACAGGGGTGCGAACACCGGGGAGCTGTTTTTT. This encodes CASSSDRGANTGELFF. The whole variable domain, filled in from reference TRBV28 and TRBJ2-2, reads DVKVTQSSRYLVKRTGEKVFLECVQDMDHENMFWYRQDPGLGLRLIYFSYDVKMKEKGDIPEGYSVSREKKERFSLILESASTNQTSMYLCASSSDRGANTGELFFGEGSRLTVL.

The chain joins TRBV27 to TRBJ2-1; the D call may be TRBD1 or TRBD2 (6 bases each). The germline V and J ends were trimmed by 5 bases and 5 bases, with 25 bases remaining between them. Germline V lookup: CDR1 MNHEY, CDR2 SMNVEV (reference sequence). This CDR3 is built from 18 residues. The CDR3 loop reads CASSTRQNREGRHNEQFF. The DNA of the CDR3 is TGTGCCAGCAGTACCCGACAGAACAGGGAAGGGAGGCACAATGAGCAGTTCTTC.

The chain employs TRBV14 and TRBJ2-3, with a tentative D call TRBD2 (5 bases). The CDR3 sequence is 20 residues long. Germline V lookup: CDR1 SGHDN, CDR2 FVKESK. With 2 bases removed from V and 2 bases from J, the gap between germline ends came to 26 bases. CDR3 sequence reads: CASSQLWTQSSGENTDTQYF. CDR3 coding DNA: TGTGCCAGCAGCCAATTATGGACTCAGTCAAGTGGGGAAAACACAGATACGCAGTATTTT. Combining the CDR3 with reference TRBV14 and TRBJ2-3 gives the whole variable domain EAGVTQFPSHSVIEKGQTVTLRCDPISGHDNLYWYRRVMGKEIKFLLHFVKESKQDESGMPNNRFLAERTGGTYSTLKVQPAELEDSGVYFCASSQLWTQSSGENTDTQYFGPGTRLTVL.

The gene calls are TRBV27 and TRBJ2-2; maybe TRBD1 (6 bases). The ends were cut back, 4 bases at V and 0 bases at J, with 9 bases in the middle. Per germline, CDR1 MNHEY and CDR2 SMNVEV (reference sequence). The CDR3 spans 15 residues. The CDR3 is CASSSRQANTGELFF. CDR3 sequence (DNA): TGTGCCAGCAGTTCTCGACAGGCGAACACCGGGGAGCTGTTTTTT.

This chain uses TRBV29-1 with TRBJ2-2; D tentatively fits TRBD1 or TRBD2 (7 bases each). Between the trimmed V and J ends, which lost 7 bases and 0 bases, there was a span of 21 bases. Looked up from germline, CDR1 is SQVTM and CDR2 is ANQGSEA. The CDR3 totals 17 residues. This chain's CDR3 is CSGQGWEGGSNTGELFF. The CDR3 DNA reads TGCAGCGGACAGGGATGGGAGGGTGGTTCGAACACCGGGGAGCTGTTTTTT.

The gene calls are TRBV5-6 and TRBJ2-7, with 7 bases identical to TRBD1. The V and J ends lost 4 bases and 1 base, in that order; junction bases with no gene match: 8. The CDR3 is made up of 15 amino acids. Germline lookup yields CDR1 SGHDT and CDR2 YYEEEE. The CDR3 DNA sequence: TGTGCCAGCAGCGCCCCGACAGGGTGGTCCTACGAGCAGTACTTC. Translating gives CASSAPTGWSYEQYF.

The chain recombines TRBV19 with TRBJ1-5; D unresolved. The CDR3 loop spans 15 amino acids. Germline CDR1 and CDR2: LNHDA and SQIVND (reference sequence). Trimming left V 3 bases short and J 0 bases short, with 9 bases between. The CDR3 nucleotides read TGTGCCAGTAGTATGATCGGGGATAGCAATCAGCCCCAGCATTTT. Amino acid sequence: CASSMIGDSNQPQHF.

Details on this clone: Other nucleotide sequences from this sample produce the same CDR3. This sequence joins TRBV27 and TRBJ1-1, with unresolved D. The V gene lost 6 bases and the J gene lost 4 bases, with 12 bases spanning the gap. This CDR3 spans 13 amino acids. The germline CDR1 and CDR2 sequences are MNHEY and SMNVEV (reference sequence). This CDR3 is CASSLSRSTEAFF. The CDR3 region has the DNA TGTGCCAGCAGCTTGTCTAGGAGCACTGAAGCTTTCTTT.